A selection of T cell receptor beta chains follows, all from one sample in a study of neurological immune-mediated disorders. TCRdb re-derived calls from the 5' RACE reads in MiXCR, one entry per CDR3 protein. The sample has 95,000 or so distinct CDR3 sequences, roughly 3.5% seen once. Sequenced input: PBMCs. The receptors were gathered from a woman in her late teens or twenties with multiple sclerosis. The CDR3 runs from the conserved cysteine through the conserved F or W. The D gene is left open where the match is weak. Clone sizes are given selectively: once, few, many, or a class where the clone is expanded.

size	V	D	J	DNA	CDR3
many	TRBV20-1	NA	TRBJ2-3	TGCAGTGCTAACGGGGTGATAACAGATACGCAGTATTTT	CSANGVITDTQYF
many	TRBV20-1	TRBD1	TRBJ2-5	TGCAGTGCTCAGACAGGGCTGGAGACCCAGTACTTC	CSAQTGLETQYF
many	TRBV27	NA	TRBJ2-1	TGTGCCAGCAGCCCCACGCCTGAGGGCAGCATCAATGAGCAGTTCTTC	CASSPTPEGSINEQFF
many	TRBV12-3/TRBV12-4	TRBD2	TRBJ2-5	TGTGCCAGCAGTTTTACGGCTAGCGGGAGGATGGAGACCCAGTACTTC	CASSFTASGRMETQYF
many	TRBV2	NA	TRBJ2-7	TGTGCCAGCACCCAACAGGGTCCCTCTGAGCAGTACTTC	CASTQQGPSEQYF
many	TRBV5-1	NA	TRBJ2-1	TGCGCCAGCAGCTTGGCGTCGTACAATGAGCAGTTCTTC	CASSLASYNEQFF
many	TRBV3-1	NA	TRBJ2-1	TGTGCCAGCAGCCAAGTAGGGGCTTACAATGAGCAGTTCTTC	CASSQVGAYNEQFF
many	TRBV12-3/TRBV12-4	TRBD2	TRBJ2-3	TGTGCCAGCACCCCGCGGGGAGCGGGAACAGATACGCAGTATTTT	CASTPRGAGTDTQYF
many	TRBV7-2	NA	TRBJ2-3	TGTGCCAGCAGCACACGGGGGACCGGCTTTCCGCAGTATTTT	CASSTRGTGFPQYF
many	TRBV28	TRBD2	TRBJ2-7	TGTGCCAGCAGTCCCTGGGGAGGGAGGGCCTACGAGCAGTACTTC	CASSPWGGRAYEQYF
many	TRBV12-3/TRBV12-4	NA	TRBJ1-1	TGTGCCAGCAGGCCTCGGAGTGGGGGGGCCACTGAAGCTTTCTTT	CASRPRSGGATEAFF
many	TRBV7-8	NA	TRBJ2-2	TGTGCCAGCGGGGGCCTGTACGGCGGGGAGCTGTTTTTT	CASGGLYGGELFF
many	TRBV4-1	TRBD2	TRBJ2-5	TGCGCCAGCAGCCAAGATTTGACTGGGTGGCGGGGGGAAGAGACCCAGTACTTC	CASSQDLTGWRGEETQYF
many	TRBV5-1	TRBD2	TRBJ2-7	TGCGCCAGCAGCTTGGAAGGCGGGGGGACAAAGATACACTACGAGCAGTACTTC	CASSLEGGGTKIHYEQYF
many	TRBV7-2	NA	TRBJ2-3	TGTGCCAGCAGCCCCAGTAGGGCAGATACGCAGTATTTT	CASSPSRADTQYF
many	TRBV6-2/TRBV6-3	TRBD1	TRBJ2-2	TGTGCCAGCAGGACAGGGCAAGACACCGGGGAGCTGTTTTTT	CASRTGQDTGELFF
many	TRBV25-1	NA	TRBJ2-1	TGTGCCAGCAGTGAACAGCGGCATAGCTCCTACAATGAGCAGTTCTTC	CASSEQRHSSYNEQFF
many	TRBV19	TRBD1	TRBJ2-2	TGTGCCAGTAGTTCCCGGACAGGGTACACCGGGGAGCTGTTTTTT	CASSSRTGYTGELFF
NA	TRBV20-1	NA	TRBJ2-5	TGCAGTGCTAGAAATATTCTAGCGCGTGATCCTGAGACCCAGTACTTC	CSARNILARDPETQYF
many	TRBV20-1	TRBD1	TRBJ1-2	TGCAGTGCTAGAGCCGGGACAGTGGTTGGCTACACCTTC	CSARAGTVVGYTF
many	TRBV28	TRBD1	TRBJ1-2	TGTGCCAGCAGTCCCCAGGGGGCTCTGCATGGCTACACCTTC	CASSPQGALHGYTF
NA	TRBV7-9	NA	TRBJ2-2	TGTGCCAGCAGCTCTCGACAAGGCACCGGGGAGCTGTTTTTT	CASSSRQGTGELFF
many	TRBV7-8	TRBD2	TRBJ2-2	TGTGCCAGCCCCCCCACTAGCGGGGGGAACACCGGGGAGCTGTTTTTT	CASPPTSGGNTGELFF
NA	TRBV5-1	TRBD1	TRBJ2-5	TGCGCCAGCAGCACCCAACCGGGACAGGCGATAGAGACCCAGTACTTC	CASSTQPGQAIETQYF
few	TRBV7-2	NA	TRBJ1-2	TGTGCCAGCAGCAACACAGGAAATAACTACACCTTC	CASSNTGNNYTF
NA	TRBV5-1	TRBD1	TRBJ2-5	TGCGCCAGCAGCTTTGGACAGGGGTCGGAGACCCAGTACTTC	CASSFGQGSETQYF
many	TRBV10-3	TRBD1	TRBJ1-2	TGTGCCATCAGTGAGTTGACAGGGAACTATGGCTACACCTTC	CAISELTGNYGYTF
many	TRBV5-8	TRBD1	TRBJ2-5	TGTGCCAGCAGCTTACCTCCGGGACAGGGGGAGGAGACCCAGTACTTC	CASSLPPGQGEETQYF
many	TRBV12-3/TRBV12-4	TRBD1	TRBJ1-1	TGTGCCAGCAGGCTTACAGGGGCGAACACTGAAGCTTTCTTT	CASRLTGANTEAFF
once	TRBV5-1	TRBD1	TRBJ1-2	TGCGCCACTGGGGACAGGGGTGGCTACACCTTC	CATGDRGGYTF
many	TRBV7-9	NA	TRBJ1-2	TGTGCCAGCAGCGCCGGACAGAATGGCTACACCTTC	CASSAGQNGYTF
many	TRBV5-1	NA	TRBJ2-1	TGCGCCAGCAAAGAGGTTCCGGGGGAGTACAATGAGCAGTTCTTC	CASKEVPGEYNEQFF
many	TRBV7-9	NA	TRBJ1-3	TGTGCCAGCAGCTTAGACGGAGGAAGGGGCTCTGGAAACACCATATATTTT	CASSLDGGRGSGNTIYF
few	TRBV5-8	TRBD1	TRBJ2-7	TGTGCCAGCAGCCGCACCGGACAGGTTACCTACGAGCAGTACTTC	CASSRTGQVTYEQYF
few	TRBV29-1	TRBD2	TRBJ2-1	TGCAGCGTTTCCAAGCGGGAGGGTTACAATGAGCAGTTCTTC	CSVSKREGYNEQFF
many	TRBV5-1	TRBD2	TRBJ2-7	TGCGCCAGCAGCTTGGATGGGGGGGGCGAGCAGTACTTC	CASSLDGGGEQYF
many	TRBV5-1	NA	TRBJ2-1	TGCGCCAGCAGCCCACAACTAGACAATGAGCAGTTCTTC	CASSPQLDNEQFF
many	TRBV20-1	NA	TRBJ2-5	TGCAGTTCGTACACAGGGCGCCAAGAGACCCAGTACTTC	CSSYTGRQETQYF
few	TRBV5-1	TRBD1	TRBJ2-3	TGCGCCAGCCGTACTGGACAGGGGGCCCCAGATACGCAGTATTTT	CASRTGQGAPDTQYF
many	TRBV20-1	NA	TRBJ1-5	TGCAGTGCTAGAGTTGGGGGTGCGAATCAGCCCCAGCATTTT	CSARVGGANQPQHF
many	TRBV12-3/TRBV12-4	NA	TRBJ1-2	TGTGCCAGCAGTTTAGGCTCGACAGGCTATGGCTACACCTTC	CASSLGSTGYGYTF
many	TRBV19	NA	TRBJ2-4	TGTGCCAGTAGTGGTATTTCAGCCAAAAACATTCAGTACTTC	CASSGISAKNIQYF
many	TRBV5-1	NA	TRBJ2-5	TGCGCCAGCAGACGACAGCAAGAGACCCAGTACTTC	CASRRQQETQYF
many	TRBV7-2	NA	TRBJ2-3	TGTGCCAGCAGCTTAGAGGGGGGAAGTACGCAGTATTTT	CASSLEGGSTQYF
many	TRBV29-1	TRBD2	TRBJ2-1	TGCAGCGTTGAGGGGACTAGCGGTTACAATGAGCAGTTCTTC	CSVEGTSGYNEQFF
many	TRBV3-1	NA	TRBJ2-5	TGTGCCAGCAGCCGACCGGACCTGGGAGGCGAGACCCAGTACTTC	CASSRPDLGGETQYF
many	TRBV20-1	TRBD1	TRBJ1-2	TGCAGTGCTAATAACAGGGGGGTGGTGGATGGCTACACCTTC	CSANNRGVVDGYTF
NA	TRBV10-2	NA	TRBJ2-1	TGCGCCAGCAGCCCCGGGATCTCCTACAATGAGCAGTTCTTC	CASSPGISYNEQFF
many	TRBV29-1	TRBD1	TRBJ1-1	TGCAGCGTCCGGACAGGGGGGATGAACACTGAAGCTTTCTTT	CSVRTGGMNTEAFF
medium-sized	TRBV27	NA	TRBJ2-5	TGTGCCAGCAGTACCCTACCACAGGGCCGTGGGACCCAGTACTTC	CASSTLPQGRGTQYF
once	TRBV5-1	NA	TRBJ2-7	TGCGCCAGCAGCTTGGAATACGGGGCTGCGTACGAGCAGTACTTC	CASSLEYGAAYEQYF
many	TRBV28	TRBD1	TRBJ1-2	TGTGCCAGCAGTGGACAGGGGGATCGTGGCTACACCTTC	CASSGQGDRGYTF
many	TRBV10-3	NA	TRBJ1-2	TGTGCCATCAGTGTCGCCGCTGACTATGGCTACACCTTC	CAISVAADYGYTF
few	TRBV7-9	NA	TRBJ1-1	TGTGCCAGCAACAGGGAAAACACTGAAGCTTTCTTT	CASNRENTEAFF